This T cell receptor beta chain is from a study of cytomegalovirus exposure and HLA in healthy donors. Researchers ran the PCR with 60 Vbeta and 13 Jbeta primers. Profiling relied on immunoSEQ multiplex PCR, and the TCRdb table lists in-frame clones only, not all of them. The data contain fewer than 150,000 clones, roughly 77% of them singletons. This CDR3 comprises 13 residues. The germline CDR1 and CDR2 sequences are SGHVS and FNYEAQ. Trimming removed 3 bases at V and 2 bases at J, with 7 bases between. This TCR was recovered from a man aged 25 to 40 in good health and CMV-seronegative. The source material was PBMCs. The chain joins TRBV7-6 to TRBJ2-5; possible D gene TRBD1, 5 bases. In nucleotides, the CDR3 is TGTGCCAGCAGCTTCACAGGTCAAGAGACCCAGTACTTC. Protein product: CASSFTGQETQYF.